This passage covers 23 T cell receptor beta chains from one sample sequenced in a study of T cells in Graves' hyperthyroidism and ophthalmopathy (dated by TCRdb to about 2019). The library came from multiplex PCR. For sequencing, an Illumina HiSeq 2000 was employed. The TCR beta CDR3 regions were amplified from RNA transcripts. A first-round RT-PCR of the TCR CDR3 used the HTBI primer set with the Qiagen OneStep RT-PCR kit. Starting from the raw public reads, TCRdb applied fastp trimming at Q25, assembled clones with MiXCR and retained in-frame beta chains. When rows share a CDR3 protein, they turn into one entry using the most common DNA and genes. Recorded for this sample are roughly 500,000 distinct CDR3 sequences; about 46% of them occurred a single time. The top ten clones comprise about 40% of the sample. The sequenced sample consisted of peripheral blood or thyroid tissue (not recorded which). The receptors here all came from an adult woman with Graves' disease, either hyperthyroidism or ophthalmopathy (not recorded which).

Concerning this clonotype itself: Its ends do not fully match the called genes, so a read error is possible. DNA for the CDR3: TGTGCCAGCCCACTCGACAGGTCTAATCAGCCCCAGCATTTT. Its protein product is CASPLDRSNQPQHF. The chain links TRBV10-2 to TRBJ1-5; tentatively, D is TRBD1 (6 bases). This CDR3 is built from 14 residues. Per germline, CDR1 WSHSY and CDR2 SAAADI.

The chain has TRBV6-5 and TRBJ1-3; the D is unclear. Germline V gives CDR1 MNHEY, CDR2 SVGAGI. V was trimmed by 2 bases and J by 0 bases, leaving 5 bases between them. The CDR3 has 14 amino acids. The DNA of the CDR3 is TGTGCCAGCAGTTACATGAGCTCTGGAAACACCATATATTTT. It yields the protein CASSYMSSGNTIYF.

This rearrangement joins TRBV29-1 to TRBJ1-2, with TRBD1 matching 12 bases. With V trimmed by 6 bases and J by 3 bases, 5 bases remained unmatched. CDR3 size: 14 residues. Per germline, CDR1 SQVTM and CDR2 ANQGSEA. The CDR3 reads CSVGQGASDYGYTF. The CDR3 DNA is TGCAGCGTGGGACAGGGGGCAAGTGACTATGGCTACACCTTC.

This clonotype was found a few times. The V call is TRBV29-1, the J call TRBJ2-5; the D call may be TRBD1 or TRBD2 (6 bases each). CDR1 and CDR2 (germline): SQVTM, ANQGSEA. The CDR3 has 15 residues. V lost 5 bases and J 0 bases, leaving 16 bases between the germline ends. The CDR3 coding sequence is TGCAGCGTTCAGGGGTCGGCGGGGAACCAAGAGACCCAGTACTTC. It codes for CSVQGSAGNQETQYF.

About this clonotype: A junction boundary mismatches the germline segment, possibly from a read error. The rearrangement uses TRBV7-2 and TRBJ2-7; D is unresolved. This CDR3 comprises 11 residues. Looked up from germline, CDR1 is SGHTA and CDR2 is FQGNSA. For the CDR3, the DNA is TGTGCCAGCAGAGGTAGAAGCGTCAATGGCTTC. This sequence encodes CASRGRSVNGF. Looking up the rest from reference TRBV7-2 and TRBJ2-7 gives the full variable domain: GAGVSQSPSNKVTEKGKDVELRCDPISGHTALYWYRQSLGQGLEFLIYFQGNSAPDKSGLPSDRFSAERTGGSVSTLTIQRTQQEDSAVYLCASRGRSVNGFGPGTRLTVT.

The chain is built from TRBV20-1 and TRBJ1-2; D is perhaps TRBD1 (6 bases). Germline loops: CDR1 DFQATT, CDR2 SNEGSKA (reference sequence). CDR3 length equals 10 residues. CDR3 sequence (DNA): TGCAGCGGGGGCGGCTATGGCTACACCTTC. As protein: CSGGGYGYTF.

In regard to this clonotype: At one end the junction does not follow the germline gene, possibly because of a read error. The chain has TRBV20-1 and TRBJ2-7; D could derive from TRBD1 or TRBD2 (5 bases each). The V gene's germline CDR1 is DFQATT and CDR2 SNEGSKA (reference sequence). The CDR3 is 15 residues long. This chain's CDR3 is CSARDIGGPPYKQYF. Here the CDR3 DNA reads TGCAGTGCTAGAGATATTGGGGGTCCGCCCTACAAGCAGTACTTC.

Ten or more counts support this clonotype. This chain connects TRBV5-1 to TRBJ2-7, with D perhaps matching TRBD1 (6 bases). There are 14 residues in the CDR3. In germline, CDR1 is SGHRS, CDR2 YFSETQ. Trimming took off 0 bases at V and 5 bases at J, with 12 bases between the two ends. CDR3 loop: CASSLGPGVDEQYF. DNA for the CDR3: TGCGCCAGCAGCTTGGGTCCAGGGGTGGACGAGCAGTACTTC.

For this clonotype: At one end the junction does not follow the germline gene, possibly because of a read error. This chain connects TRBV7-6 to TRBJ1-1, with 9 bases identical to TRBD1. Germline V gives CDR1 SGHVS, CDR2 FNYEAQ. The CDR3 has 16 amino acids. The CDR3 DNA reads TGTGCCAGCAGCTCCGGAACAGGGGGCTTGAAGACTGAAGCTTTCTTT. Its protein product is CASSSGTGGLKTEAFF.

This clonotype was counted ten times or more. The chain combines TRBV11-2 with TRBJ2-7, with D perhaps TRBD1 or TRBD2 (6 bases each). Germline V gene lookup returns CDR1 SGHAT and CDR2 FQNNGV. V lost 5 bases and J lost 7, with 18 bases in between. This CDR3 contains 14 residues. CDR3 nucleotide sequence: TGTGCCAGCAGCCCAAACAGGGCCCGGGGGGAGCAGTACTTC. Translating gives CASSPNRARGEQYF.

The chain recombines TRBV7-6 with TRBJ2-2, with unresolved D. Between the trimmed V and J ends, which lost 3 bases and 3 bases, there was a span of 8 bases. This CDR3 contains 14 residues. From germline, CDR1 is SGHVS and CDR2 FNYEAQ. In DNA, the CDR3 is TGTGCCAGCAGCTTGTCAGCGTACACCGGGGAGCTGTTTTTT. This codes for CASSLSAYTGELFF.

This clonotype was counted at least ten times. The rearrangement joins TRBV7-2 to TRBJ2-7, with D possibly TRBD1 on 6 matching bases. The CDR3 sequence is 14 residues long. The V gene lost 2 bases and the J gene lost 4 bases, with 12 bases spanning the gap. Germline V gene sequence: CDR1 SGHTA, CDR2 FQGNSA. The CDR3 loop reads CASSLSGQSYEQYF. CDR3 DNA: TGTGCCAGCAGCTTATCGGGACAATCGTACGAGCAGTACTTC.

The V gene is TRBV15, the J gene TRBJ1-2; no clear D gene. V lost 3 bases to trimming and J lost 10 bases, with 12 bases between them. CDR1 and CDR2 from the germline V gene are LNHNV and YYDKDF (reference sequence). The CDR3 is made up of 12 amino acids. In DNA, the CDR3 is TGTGCCACCAGCAGCTTGGGCGGAGACTACACCTTC. It specifies CATSSLGGDYTF.

This clonotype was detected ten times or more. CDR3 loop: CASSEGTGNEKLFF. The CDR3 region has the DNA TGTGCCAGCAGTGAAGGGACAGGGAATGAAAAACTGTTTTTT. This chain connects TRBV6-1 to TRBJ1-4; TRBD1 matches at 8 bases. CDR1 MNHNS and CDR2 SASEGT come from the germline V gene. The V gene end was trimmed by 1 base and the J gene end by 5 bases; junction bases not matched to a gene: 0. This CDR3 contains 14 residues.

The chain is built from TRBV14 and TRBJ1-1; tentative D call: TRBD1 (6 bases). Germline lookup yields CDR1 SGHDN and CDR2 FVKESK. Deletions cut 4 bases from V and 4 bases from J, with 16 bases between. This CDR3 region has 15 residues. In DNA form, the CDR3 reads TGTGCCAGCAGCCCACAGGGAGCTATTGGCACTGAAGCTTTCTTT. Protein product: CASSPQGAIGTEAFF.

About this clonotype: This may stem from a read error, because a much larger clone lies one nucleotide away. This chain uses TRBV6-6 with TRBJ2-7; TRBD1 might be the D (6 bases). Germline-derived CDR1 and CDR2 are MNHNY and SVGAGI (reference sequence). The CDR3 spans 14 residues. Deletions cut 4 bases from V and 3 bases from J, with 13 bases between. This CDR3 is CASSCPHRDYEQYF. CDR3 in DNA: TGTGCCAGCAGTTGCCCGCACAGGGACTACGAGCAGTACTTC.

This clonotype was recorded many times. The genes are TRBV25-1 and TRBJ1-5, with D possibly matching TRBD1 (5 bases). The CDR3 consists of 15 residues. Germline V CDR1 and CDR2: MGHDK, SYGVNS. The V end lost 3 bases, the J end lost 0 bases, and 9 bases lay between the germline ends. The CDR3: CASSEGRYSNQPQHF. CDR3 DNA: TGTGCCAGCAGTGAGGGGCGGTATAGCAATCAGCCCCAGCATTTT. The full variable domain, with the rest looked up from reference TRBV25-1 and TRBJ1-5, is EADIYQTPRYLVIGTGKKITLECSQTMGHDKMYWYQQDPGMELHLIHYSYGVNSTEKGDLSSESTVSRIRTEHFPLTLESARPSHTSQYLCASSEGRYSNQPQHFGDGTRLSIL.

This chain connects TRBV5-1 to TRBJ1-4; 7 bases match TRBD1. Germline V gene data show CDR1 as SGHRS and CDR2 as YFSETQ. The CDR3 runs to 12 residues. After removal of 6 bases from V and 8 bases from J, the junction contained 4 bases not matched to a gene. The CDR3 sequence: CASTGTEEKLFF. CDR3 nucleotides: TGCGCCAGCACCGGGACAGAGGAAAAACTGTTTTTT.

The rearrangement links TRBV6-1 to TRBJ1-2; D is unresolved. The V gene lost 5 bases and the J gene lost 4 bases, with 14 bases spanning the gap. The CDR3 loop spans 14 amino acids. The germline V gene encodes CDR1 MNHNS and CDR2 SASEGT. Here the CDR3 reads CASSLSEGFYGYTF. The CDR3 DNA sequence: TGTGCCAGCAGTTTATCGGAAGGCTTCTATGGCTACACCTTC.

This clonotype came up many times. V is TRBV4-1 and J is TRBJ1-5, with 7 bases lining up with TRBD1. In germline, CDR1 is MGHRA, CDR2 YSYEKL. V lost 3 bases to trimming and J lost 7 bases; unmatched junction nucleotides: 15. The CDR3 has 17 residues. The CDR3, as DNA: TGCGCCAGCAGCCACCTCCGGGGAGGAGGGGGCGAGCAGCCCCAGCATTTT. Amino acid sequence: CASSHLRGGGGEQPQHF.

This clonotype was seen only a few times. A clone one base away is much larger, so this may be a read error. This chain joins TRBV29-1 and TRBJ2-7; 8 bases are a match to TRBD1. Germline V lookup: CDR1 SQVTM, CDR2 ANQGSEA. The CDR3 has 19 amino acids. CDR3 amino acids: CGVALRLTYRQGIFYEQYF. In nucleotides, the CDR3 is TGCGGCGTTGCCCTTCGGTTGACTTATAGACAGGGGATTTTCTACGAGCAGTACTTC.

The V call is TRBV10-3, the J call TRBJ2-5, with no clear D. Trimming shortened V by 2 bases and J by 9 bases, and 10 bases separated the two germline ends. The CDR3 spans 12 residues. Germline CDR1 reads ENHRY; CDR2 reads SYGVKD. The CDR3 protein is CAISEGRMAQYF. DNA of the CDR3: TGTGCCATCAGTGAGGGTCGAATGGCCCAGTACTTC.

This clonotype was observed at least ten times. The rearrangement uses TRBV3-1 and TRBJ2-7; possible D gene TRBD2, 6 bases. CDR3 length: 16 amino acids. Per the germline V gene, CDR1 is LGHDT and CDR2 is YNNKEL (reference sequence). V lost 0 bases and J lost 3, with 15 bases in between. The CDR3, as DNA: TGTGCCAGCAGCCAAGATTCGACGGGACTCCGCTACGAGCAGTACTTC. It yields the protein CASSQDSTGLRYEQYF.